The entry below describes one TCR beta chain. Which antigen it targets is not known. Base qualities are missing; no much larger clone stands one base away. Libraries of naive CD8 T cells were generated from about 21,000 to 970,000 sorted cells, with 10%, 30% or 50% of the purified RNA used. Naive CD8 T cells, defined as CD8+CD4-CCR7+CD45RA+, were FACS-sorted into RLT Plus buffer on a BD FACSAria II. Ten to eleven TCR copies' worth of Jurkat RNA were spiked into roughly 17,000-1,100,000 naive CD8 T cell samples to test detection sensitivity. Enrichment of CD8 T cells was performed with RosetteSep CD8+ T Cell Enrichment Cocktail and Ficoll-Paque, after which ACK red cell lysis was carried out. For CDR1 and CDR2, the germline V gene (reference sequence) lists MNHEY and SMNVEV. From the cysteine up to the phenylalanine, the CDR3 has a length of 15 residues. The retained sequence is limited to the CDR3, 45 bases, with the frame set at the first base. Trimming takes 3 bases from V and 1 base from J, and the germline ends sit 12 bases apart.

This entry comes from a study of molecular identifiers for immune sequencing clone quantification (dated by TCRdb to the late 2010s). About the investigation overall: For a replicate experiment, the RNA from either roughly 18,000 or 92,000 naive CD8 T cells was divided into five aliquots, and four of those aliquots went on to sequencing. This methods study benchmarked molecular-identifier clustering-based TCR repertoire sequencing (MIDCIRS) and TCR RNA copy counting, using CD8 T cells to do so.

Study-wide findings and limitations: Identical TCR molecules sharing a barcode could cause highly expanded clone sizes to be underestimated. When barcode sub-clustering was not used, chimeric consensus sequences inflated TCR diversity, with chimeras reaching as high as 47%. Naive libraries contained spiked-in Jurkat TCR RNA (roughly ten copies' worth), which is not part of the donor repertoire. Clones above 20 RNA copies held over 98% of molecules in CMV-specific effector cells but under 1% in naive cells. Spiked-in Jurkat TCR RNA equal to a single cell's worth was reported to be detectable even within one million naive CD8 T cells. Modeling gave roughly 2.9 recovered TCR RNA copies per cell versus around 9.9 by digital PCR, implying roughly 28% capture efficiency.

Receptor amplification or capture employed PCR. Sequenced on a NextSeq 500. Bulk TCR libraries were generated as previously described, with the TCR primers listed in Table S5 used. Purification of total RNA was performed with the Qiagen AllPrep DNA/RNA kit. Before any analysis, reads coming from multiple sequencing runs of the same library were combined into one pool. Regarding the original processing steps: Only reads with exact TCR constant sequence were kept, trimmed to 150 nt, and grouped by their 12-nt molecular barcodes. Reads inside each barcode group were sub-clustered using a 15% Levenshtein threshold, and a quality-weighted consensus sequence was constructed for each RNA molecule. Non-functional sequences were filtered out, along with any lower-count sequence sitting one edit away from another sequence. On the basis of fitting two negative binomial distributions, barcode sub-clusters with fewer than 20% of the maximum read count were discarded. Using fastp at Q25 and MiXCR, TCRdb reprocessed the public reads and kept productive beta chains. Identical CDR3 protein sequences are pooled into one entry, listed with their most common genes and DNA. Here the V and J calls rest on TCRdb's processing, not on the authors' analysis. The sample data list about 86,000 distinct CDR3 sequences, and around 27% of these were observed just once. The ten most abundant clones make up less than 0.85% of the sample.

Sequencing input: naive CD8+ T cells from blood, with Jurkat cell RNA spiked in. Read against the paper, the sample's cell subset or site label means: FACS-sorted CD8+CD4-CCR7+CD45RA+ naive T cells. Recombination linked TRBV27 to TRBJ2-5; the D element might be TRBD1 or TRBD2, as each aligns at 5 bases. The clonotype comes from a human donor in good health. Some libraries in this study had Jurkat cell RNA spiked in. The CDR3 corresponds to CASSLGLGGQETQYF. The DNA reads as follows: TGTGCCAGCAGTTTGGGTCTTGGGGGCCAAGAGACCCAGTACTTC.